The 11 T cell receptor beta chains below were found in one sample sequenced in a study of blood T cell repertoires in COVID-19. The protocol was immunoSEQ multiplex PCR, while the TCRdb copy is restricted to in-frame clones and leaves out a portion. The sample records about 380,000 clones, almost 90% being singletons. Specimen: peripheral blood. These TCRs come from a man younger than 35 with active or convalescent COVID-19.

The rearrangement joins TRBV27 to TRBJ1-2; TRBD1 aligns across 8 bases. V shed 0 bases and J 3 bases; nucleotides not matched to a gene: 0. Germline-derived CDR1 and CDR2 are MNHEY and SMNVEV (reference sequence). The CDR3 has 14 residues. The CDR3, as DNA: TGTGCCAGCAGTTTATCGGACAGGGACTATGGCTACACCTTC. Amino acids: CASSLSDRDYGYTF.

The chain carries TRBV7-3 and TRBJ2-1; 11 nucleotides align to TRBD2. The CDR3 contains 16 residues. The V and J ends lost 2 bases and 6 bases, in that order; junction bases with no gene match: 6. Per germline, CDR1 SGHTA and CDR2 FQGTGA. Written as DNA, the CDR3 is TGTGCCAGCAGCTTAGTGGCTAGCGGGAGGTTCAATGAGCAGTTCTTC. This codes for CASSLVASGRFNEQFF.

The gene calls are TRBV6-5 and TRBJ1-1; tentatively, D is TRBD1 (5 bases). The CDR3 sequence is 11 residues long. Germline CDR1 and CDR2: MNHEY and SVGAGI. V was clipped by 7 bases and J by 10 bases, with 13 bases between them. The CDR3 DNA reads as TGTGCCAGCACCAATGGGGGGGGAGCTTTCTTT. This sequence encodes CASTNGGGAFF.

The gene calls are TRBV2 and TRBJ1-1, with D perhaps TRBD1 (5 bases). The CDR3 totals 14 residues. Trimming shortened V by 6 bases and J by 11 bases, and 22 bases separated the two germline ends. Germline CDR1 and CDR2: SNHLY and FYNNEI. CDR3: CASRLRQGPLPAFF. CDR3 nucleotide sequence: TGTGCCAGCAGGCTGCGGCAGGGTCCTCTTCCCGCTTTCTTT.

The V and J genes are TRBV9 and TRBJ2-1; 11 positions match TRBD2. CDR1 is SGDLS, CDR2 YYNGEE, per germline. V was pared by 3 bases and J by 7 bases, with 6 bases of the junction left unmatched. CDR3 length: 15 amino acids. The CDR3 loop is CASSALAGALNEQFF. CDR3 DNA sequence: TGTGCCAGCAGCGCACTAGCGGGAGCATTGAATGAGCAGTTCTTC.

CDR3 coding DNA: TGTGCCAGCAGCATAACAGGGGACTCTGGAAACACCATATATTTT. Its protein is CASSITGDSGNTIYF. The V gene is TRBV7-9, the J gene TRBJ1-3; 7 bases align to TRBD1. This CDR3 spans 15 amino acids. The V gene's germline CDR1 is SEHNR and CDR2 FQNEAQ (reference sequence). The trim removed 5 bases at V and 0 bases at J, leaving 4 bases unmatched.

On this clone: The junction and the germline gene differ at one end; a read error may be behind it. This chain joins TRBV7-7 and TRBJ2-5; the match to TRBD1 covers 8 bases. The CDR3 totals 13 residues. Germline loops: CDR1 SSHAT, CDR2 FNYEAQ (reference sequence). The CDR3 DNA follows: TGTGCTAGCAGCTTATACAGGGGGGAGACCCAGTACTTC. This gives the protein CASSLYRGETQYF.

The chain is built from TRBV30 and TRBJ2-2, with 10 positions matching TRBD2. The CDR3 runs to 17 residues. Losses at the gene ends were 0 bases for V and 3 bases for J; bases not matched to a gene: 7. From germline, CDR1 is GTSNPN and CDR2 SVGIG (reference sequence). The CDR3 sequence is CAWSVGVLAGDTGELFF. The CDR3 DNA follows: TGTGCCTGGAGTGTAGGGGTGCTAGCGGGAGACACCGGGGAGCTGTTTTTT.

This sequence joins TRBV24-1 and TRBJ1-4; the D gene is possibly TRBD1 (6 bases). With 9 bases removed from V and 5 bases from J, the gap between germline ends came to 12 bases. CDR3 length: 13 amino acids. Germline V lookup: CDR1 KGHDR, CDR2 SFDVKD. The CDR3 is CATSQGTNEKLFF. For the CDR3, the DNA is TGTGCCACCTCCCAGGGGACCAATGAAAAACTGTTTTTT.

The gene calls are TRBV3-1 (or the pseudogene TRBV3-2) and TRBJ1-3; a weak D match, TRBD1 (6 bases). Germline values: CDR1 LGHDT, CDR2 YNNKEL (reference sequence). CDR3 size: 15 residues. V dropped 3 bases and J dropped 2 bases, with 11 bases sitting between them. This chain's CDR3 is CASSQWDKPGNTIYF. The CDR3 DNA reads as TGTGCCAGCAGCCAGTGGGACAAACCTGGAAACACCATATATTTT.

The J gene is TRBJ1-6, the V gene TRBV11-2; D is ambiguous. The V and J ends lost 3 bases and 5 bases respectively, with 2 bases between them. This CDR3 spans 12 amino acids. Germline-derived CDR1 and CDR2 are SGHAT and FQNNGV. CDR3 nucleotides: TGTGCCAGCAGCTTCAATAATTCACCCCTCCACTTT. Protein product: CASSFNNSPLHF.